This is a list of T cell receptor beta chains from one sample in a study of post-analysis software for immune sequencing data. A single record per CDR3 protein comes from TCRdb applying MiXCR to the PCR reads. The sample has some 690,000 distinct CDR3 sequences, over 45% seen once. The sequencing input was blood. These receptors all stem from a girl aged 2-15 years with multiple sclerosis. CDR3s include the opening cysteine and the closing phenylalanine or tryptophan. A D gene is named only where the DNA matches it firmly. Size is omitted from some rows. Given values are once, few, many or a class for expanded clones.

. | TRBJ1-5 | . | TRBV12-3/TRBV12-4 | CASSSTGQGQPQHF
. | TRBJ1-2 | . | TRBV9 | CASSVGSGAGYTF
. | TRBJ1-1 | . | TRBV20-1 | CSGPHQGTEAFF
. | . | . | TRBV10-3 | CAISESGAGWGFEQYF
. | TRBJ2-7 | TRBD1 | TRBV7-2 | CASSFGTGREQYF
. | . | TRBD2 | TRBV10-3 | CAISERVRLAAYNEQYF
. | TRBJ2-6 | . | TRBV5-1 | CASSLAISTGANVLTF
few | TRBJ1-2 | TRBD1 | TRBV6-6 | CASRLRQGAPGYTF
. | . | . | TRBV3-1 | CASSPQGRSREQYF
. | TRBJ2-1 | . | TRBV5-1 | CASSLDGNGYNEQFF
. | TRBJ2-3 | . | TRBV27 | CASTKQRVADTQYF
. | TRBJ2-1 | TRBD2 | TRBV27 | CASSLFETSGNDEQFF
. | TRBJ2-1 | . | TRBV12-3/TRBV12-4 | CASSYGPGEQFF
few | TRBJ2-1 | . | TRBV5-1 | CASSLMIADEQFF
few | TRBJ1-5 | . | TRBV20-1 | CSASPQGGYSNQPQHF
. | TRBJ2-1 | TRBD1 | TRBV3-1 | CASSPRPDRGGNEQFF
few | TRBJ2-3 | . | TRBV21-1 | CATKSSGLRDTQYF
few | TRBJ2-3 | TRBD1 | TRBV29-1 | CSAVDRGNADTQYF
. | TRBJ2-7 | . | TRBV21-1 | CASSKAPAIGPPEQYF
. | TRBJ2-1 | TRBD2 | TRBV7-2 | CASLGTAGGSYNEQFF
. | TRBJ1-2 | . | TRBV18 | CASSPDGMQGYGYTF
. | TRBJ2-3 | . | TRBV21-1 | CASTSGGAADTQYF
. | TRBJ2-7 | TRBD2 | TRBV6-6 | CASSGTSGSYGQYF
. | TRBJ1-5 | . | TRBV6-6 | CAGSRQSNQPQHF
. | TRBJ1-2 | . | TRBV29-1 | CSGVGPLGYTF
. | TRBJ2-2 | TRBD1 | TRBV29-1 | CSAATGANTGELFF
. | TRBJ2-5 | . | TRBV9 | CASSLRSMGGRGVRETQYF
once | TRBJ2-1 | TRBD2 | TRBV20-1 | CSPLAGGSYNEQFF
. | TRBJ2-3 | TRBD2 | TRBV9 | CASSARGATSGGTDTQYF
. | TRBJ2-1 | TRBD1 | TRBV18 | CASSPETDRGANNEQFF
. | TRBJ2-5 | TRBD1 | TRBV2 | CASSASELDRGETQYF
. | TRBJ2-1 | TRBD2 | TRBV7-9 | CASSLVGLADYDEQFF
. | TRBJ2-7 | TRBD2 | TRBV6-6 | CASSYLASGSYEQYF
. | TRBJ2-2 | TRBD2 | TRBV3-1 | CASSHSGGLVSGELFF
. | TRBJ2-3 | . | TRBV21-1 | CASSKGVHKLAITNTQYF
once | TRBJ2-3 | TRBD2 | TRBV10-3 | CAISESRRSGGHTDTQYF
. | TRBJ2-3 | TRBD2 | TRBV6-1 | CASSQQGLAGGQDTQYF
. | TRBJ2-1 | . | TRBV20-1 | CSARQDSYNEQFF
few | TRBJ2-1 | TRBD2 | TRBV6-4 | CASSPGGQSIEQFF
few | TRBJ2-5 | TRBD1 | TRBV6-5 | CASSRGTGRVETQYF
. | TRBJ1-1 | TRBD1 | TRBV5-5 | CASSHDLTGINTEAFF
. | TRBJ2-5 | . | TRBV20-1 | CSARPLGGFQETQYF
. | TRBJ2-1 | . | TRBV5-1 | CASSLEGALGYNEQFF
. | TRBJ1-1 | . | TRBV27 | CASSPSGTGEAFF
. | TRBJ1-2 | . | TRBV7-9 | CASSSIPTGNYGYTF
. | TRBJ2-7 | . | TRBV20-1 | CSAREISRSYEQYF
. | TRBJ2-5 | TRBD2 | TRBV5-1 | CASSSSTSGAPETQYF
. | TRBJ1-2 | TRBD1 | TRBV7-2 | CASSSTGGGGYTF
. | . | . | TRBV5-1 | CASSLPTEEYEQYF
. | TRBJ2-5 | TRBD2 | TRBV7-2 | CASRIHAGGQNQETQYF